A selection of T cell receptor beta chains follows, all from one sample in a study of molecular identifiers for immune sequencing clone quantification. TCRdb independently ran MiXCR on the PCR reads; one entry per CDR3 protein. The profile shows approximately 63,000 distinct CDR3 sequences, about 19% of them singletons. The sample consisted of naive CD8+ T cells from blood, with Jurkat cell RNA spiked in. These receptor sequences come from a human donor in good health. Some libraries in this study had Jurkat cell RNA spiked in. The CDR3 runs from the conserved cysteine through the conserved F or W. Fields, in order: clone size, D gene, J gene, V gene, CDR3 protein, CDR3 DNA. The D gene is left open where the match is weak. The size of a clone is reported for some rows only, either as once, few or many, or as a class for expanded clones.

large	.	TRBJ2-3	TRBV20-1	CSALFGSTDTQYF	TGCAGTGCTCTCTTCGGGAGCACAGATACGCAGTATTTT
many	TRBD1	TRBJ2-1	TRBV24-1	CATSDGTAANDEQFF	TGTGCCACCAGTGACGGGACAGCGGCAAACGATGAGCAGTTCTTC
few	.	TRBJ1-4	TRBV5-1	CASSLEVVGNEKLFF	TGCGCCAGCAGCTTGGAGGTGGTGGGGAATGAAAAACTGTTTTTT
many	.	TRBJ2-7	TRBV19	CASSASGGYEQYF	TGTGCCAGTAGTGCCTCAGGGGGGTACGAGCAGTACTTC
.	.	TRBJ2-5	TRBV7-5	CISVPEAPGQIQETQYF	.
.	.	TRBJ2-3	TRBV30	CAWRRPPRTDTQYF	TGTGCCTGGAGAAGGCCTCCCCGCACAGATACGCAGTATTTT
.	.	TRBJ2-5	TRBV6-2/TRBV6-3	CASSRSGSAETQYF	TGTGCCAGCAGTCGATCCGGGAGCGCGGAGACCCAGTACTTC
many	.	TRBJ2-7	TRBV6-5	CASSNAGLTEQYF	TGTGCCAGCAGTAACGCGGGCCTCACTGAGCAGTACTTC
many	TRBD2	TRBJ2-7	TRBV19	CASSPGGPYEQYF	TGTGCCAGTAGTCCGGGAGGGCCTTACGAGCAGTACTTC
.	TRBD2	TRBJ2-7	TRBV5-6	CASSESGTSGRDPYEQYF	TGTGCCAGCAGCGAGTCCGGGACTAGCGGGAGAGATCCGTACGAGCAGTACTTC
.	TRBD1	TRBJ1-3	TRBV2	CASRRTAPSGTGFSGNTIYF	TGTGCCAGCCGGCGGACGGCCCCCTCCGGGACAGGCTTCTCTGGAAACACCATATATTTT
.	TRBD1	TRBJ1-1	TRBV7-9	CASSPAVLGTGVTEAFF	TGTGCCAGCAGCCCAGCTGTTCTAGGGACAGGGGTCACTGAAGCTTTCTTT
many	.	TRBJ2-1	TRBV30	CAWSRNEQFF	TGTGCCTGGTCGCGTAATGAGCAGTTCTTC
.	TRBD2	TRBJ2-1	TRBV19	CASSPSGTSGNGQFF	TGTGCCAGTAGTCCATCCGGGACTAGCGGGAATGGGCAGTTCTTC
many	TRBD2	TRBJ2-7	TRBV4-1	CASSPMTSGGYEQYF	TGCGCCAGCAGCCCCATGACTAGCGGGGGCTACGAGCAGTACTTC
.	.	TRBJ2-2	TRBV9	CASGPGGVAGELFF	TGTGCCAGCGGCCCAGGCGGGGTTGCCGGGGAGCTGTTTTTT
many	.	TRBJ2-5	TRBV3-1	CASSQSGTGKGETQYF	TGTGCCAGCAGCCAGTCAGGGACCGGCAAAGGGGAGACCCAGTACTTC
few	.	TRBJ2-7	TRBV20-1	CSARDGGVSSYEQYF	TGCAGTGCTAGAGATGGCGGGGTGAGCTCCTACGAGCAGTACTTC
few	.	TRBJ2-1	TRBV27	CASRLNGGLSEQFF	TGTGCCAGCAGGCTAAATGGGGGGCTCAGTGAGCAGTTCTTC
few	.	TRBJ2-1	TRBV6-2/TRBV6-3	CASRAQGFTYNEQFF	TGTGCCAGCAGGGCACAGGGTTTTACCTACAATGAGCAGTTCTTC
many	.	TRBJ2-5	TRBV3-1	CASSQYQETQYF	TGTGCCAGCAGCCAGTACCAAGAGACCCAGTACTTC
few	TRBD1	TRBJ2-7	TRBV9	CASNPGTGPYEQYF	TGTGCCAGCAACCCCGGGACAGGACCCTACGAGCAGTACTTC
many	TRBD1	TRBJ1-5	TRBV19	CASGQGAIQPQHF	TGTGCCAGTGGTCAGGGGGCAATTCAGCCCCAGCATTTT
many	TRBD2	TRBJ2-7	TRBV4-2	CASSSLNLPRGLAGRTLAYEQYF	TGTGCCAGCAGCTCCCTCAATCTCCCTCGGGGACTAGCGGGACGCACCCTAGCCTACGAGCAGTACTTC
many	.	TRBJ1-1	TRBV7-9	CASRSGGGRLEAFF	TGTGCCAGCAGGAGTGGTGGCGGGCGGCTAGAAGCTTTCTTT
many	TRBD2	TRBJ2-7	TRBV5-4	CASSWGPDSAGDYEQYF	TGTGCCAGCAGCTGGGGCCCCGATAGCGCGGGAGATTACGAGCAGTACTTC
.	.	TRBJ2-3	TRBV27	CASKEAESTDTQYF	TGTGCCAGCAAGGAGGCCGAAAGCACAGATACGCAGTATTTT
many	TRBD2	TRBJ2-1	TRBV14	CASSQDVLADISYNEQFF	TGTGCCAGCAGCCAAGACGTACTAGCGGATATCTCCTACAATGAGCAGTTCTTC
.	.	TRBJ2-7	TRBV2	CASMNSYEQYF	TGTGCCAGCATGAACTCCTACGAGCAGTACTTC
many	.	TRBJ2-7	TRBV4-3	CASSQDRNRVYEQYF	TGCGCCAGCAGCCAAGATAGGAATAGGGTCTACGAGCAGTACTTC